This is a list of T cell receptor beta chains from one sample in a study of cytomegalovirus exposure and HLA in healthy donors. Data came from immunoSEQ multiplex PCR; TCRdb stores just in-frame clones and leaves some out. The repertoire includes fewer than 200,000 clones, approximately 80% of them detected once, and 1% to 1.5% sits in the top ten. Specimen: PBMCs. Receptors were obtained from a girl aged 2 to 10 in good health and CMV-seropositive. The conserved cysteine and the conserved F or W are not part of the CDR3 here. Fields, in order: CDR3 protein, D gene, CDR3 length, V gene. The D gene is left open where the match is weak.

cdr3_aa: ASRRGQRNSPLH
d_call: -
cdr3_length: 12
v_call: TRBV6-5

cdr3_aa: ASNLRGRGAF
d_call: TRBD1
cdr3_length: 10
v_call: TRBV6-1

cdr3_aa: ASSAGLVGHEQY
d_call: TRBD2
cdr3_length: 12
v_call: TRBV5-1

cdr3_aa: ASSRPGQKIQETQY
d_call: TRBD1
cdr3_length: 14
v_call: TRBV4-1

cdr3_aa: ASSYSSAGITDTQY
d_call: TRBD2
cdr3_length: 14
v_call: TRBV6-5

cdr3_aa: ASSIGTGTYEQY
d_call: TRBD1
cdr3_length: 12
v_call: TRBV19

cdr3_aa: ASSRGLADEQY
d_call: TRBD2
cdr3_length: 11
v_call: TRBV2

cdr3_aa: ASIERQPQH
d_call: -
cdr3_length: 9
v_call: TRBV21-1

cdr3_aa: ASSPGTGMNTEAF
d_call: -
cdr3_length: 13
v_call: TRBV18

cdr3_aa: ASSIISGSSYNEQF
d_call: TRBD2
cdr3_length: 14
v_call: TRBV19

cdr3_aa: ASSDRQLMNTEAF
d_call: -
cdr3_length: 13
v_call: TRBV11-2

cdr3_aa: ASSHGTGSDTEAF
d_call: TRBD1
cdr3_length: 13
v_call: TRBV11-2

cdr3_aa: ASSYTPGTGGELF
d_call: TRBD1
cdr3_length: 13
v_call: TRBV16

cdr3_aa: ASSYGALRTDTQY
d_call: -
cdr3_length: 13
v_call: TRBV6-5